The entry below describes one TCR beta chain. Its antigen remains unidentified. No qualities accompany the bases; no much larger clone lies one base away. This specimen belongs to a study of technical replicates of blood from several donors (dated by TCRdb to 2016 to 2017). CDR1 and CDR2 are read off the germline V gene (reference sequence) as DFQATT and SNEGSKA. Trimmed from V: 6 bases; trimmed from J: 10 bases; junction bases lacking a gene match: 6. The CDR3 holds 11 amino acids from the cysteine to the phenylalanine. The kept DNA is CDR3 alone, 33 bases in frame from the first base. The library was built by means of the immunoSEQ multiplex PCR assay. The table was pulled from immuneACCESS by TCRdb, which kept in-frame rearrangements only. Such tables lose some clones; where checked, under half of the loss comes from unresolved V genes, and the rest has no known cause. For this sample the table gives roughly 60,000 clones, of which about 95% were detected only once. The top ten hold around 2.9% of the sample.

This receptor was taken from a human donor in good health. Some clones in this sample may be carry-over from other donors' samples. Sequences were obtained from PBMCs. The chain couples TRBV20-1 to TRBJ2-1; 7 junctional bases match TRBD1. The CDR3 reads CSAKQGWEQFF. The DNA is TGCAGTGCGAAACAGGGGTGGGAGCAGTTCTTC.